The T cell receptor (beta chain) described here comes from a study of graft-versus-host responses after intestinal transplantation. Study-wide context: Each patient got anti-thymocyte globulin induction, then tacrolimus and steroids for about 3 years.

Notes on the study in general: Early post-transplant HvG declines tracked with peak circulating GvH clone levels.

Produced via immunoSEQ multiplex PCR; TCRdb's table is partial and in-frame only. Among 65,000 to 90,000 clones listed, roughly 90% were seen once. The CDR3 consists of 17 residues. Germline CDR1 is SGHVS and CDR2 is FQNEAQ. V lost 0 bases and J lost 2, with 16 bases in between. About this clone: No antigen is known for it.

The material sequenced was unstimulated CD8+ T cells sorted from spleen or lymph node cells, taken before intestinal transplant. The chain has TRBV7-8 and TRBJ2-5; TRBD2 might be the D (6 bases). This TCR came from a human donor who received an intestinal transplant. This CDR3 reads CASSLAKAGSYQETQYF. In nucleotides, the CDR3 is TGTGCCAGCAGCTTAGCGAAGGCGGGGTCATATCAAGAGACCCAGTACTTC. Filled out from reference TRBV7-8 and TRBJ2-5, the complete variable domain reads GAGVSQSPRYKVAKRGQDVALRCDPISGHVSLFWYQQALGQGPEFLTYFQNEAQLDKSGLPSDRFFAERPEGSVSTLKIQRTQQEDSAVYLCASSLAKAGSYQETQYFGPGTRLLVL.